Given below is one TCR beta chain in context. Its antigen is not identified. Time point of the sample: week 47, end of study. A 20-mer mutant IDH1 peptide at 300 ug was injected subcutaneously with topical imiquimod. The source of the sample is a study of a mutant IDH1 vaccine in newly diagnosed glioma. V dropped 4 bases and J dropped 7 bases, with 10 bases sitting between them. The CDR3 totals 13 residues. Germline CDR1 SGHNT, CDR2 YENEEA. Data came from immunoSEQ multiplex PCR; TCRdb stores just in-frame clones and leaves some out. The sample yields tens of thousands of clones, over 80% seen once. The TCR comes from a man aged 25 to 40 with glioma. Specimen: PBMCs, collected from a glioma patient whose treatment included an IDH1 peptide vaccine. The rearrangement uses TRBV11-3 and TRBJ2-2; D gene ambiguous. As DNA, the CDR3 is TGTGCCAGCAGCTCAAGCAGTAGCGGGGAGCTGTTTTTT. It yields the protein CASSSSSSGELFF.